This T cell receptor (beta chain) originates from a study of cytomegalovirus exposure and HLA in healthy donors. About the research overall: Unique TCR beta sequences numbering about 100 million came from 150 million to 200 million T cells in an earlier analysis. Study-wide findings and caveats: The investigators catalogued about 170 TCR beta chains as cytomegalovirus-associated.

Remarks on this clone: As yet, its antigen is unknown.

PCR used 60 Vbeta primers and 13 Jbeta primers. TCRdb's table, derived via immunoSEQ multiplex PCR, lists solely in-frame clones and lacks some. In the table there are 90,000 to 110,000 clones, less than 80% of which are singletons. CDR3 length equals 14 residues. The germline gives CDR1 MNHNS, CDR2 SASEGT. After removal of 0 bases from V and 5 bases from J, the junction contained 2 bases not matched to a gene. Specimen: PBMCs. The sequence derives from a woman aged 45-60 years in good health and CMV-seropositive. The V and J genes are TRBV6-1 and TRBJ2-3, with 7 bases aligning to TRBD2. CDR3 loop: CASSEAGGGDTQYF. In DNA form, the CDR3 reads TGTGCCAGCAGTGAAGCGGGGGGGGGAGATACGCAGTATTTT.